The rows below give T cell receptor beta chains drawn from one sample of a study of T cell responses to AZD1222 COVID-19 vaccine. Repertoires were generated with immunoSEQ multiplex PCR, while TCRdb's copy carries only in-frame clones and drops some. The sample yields more than 50,000 clones, 87% seen once. Sequencing used peripheral blood, obtained 28 days after the second AZD1222 dose. The receptors here all came from an adult who received the AZD1222 COVID-19 vaccine. The CDR3 runs from the conserved cysteine through the conserved F or W. D genes are given only for firm matches. Size is stated for part of the rows, as once, few or many counts, or as a class when the clone is expanded.

TRBJ1-6 TRBV12-2 . 18 . CASRFSTLTGEAYSPLHF TGTGCAAGTCGCTTTTCTACACTAACCGGGGAAGCGTATTCACCCCTCCACTTT
TRBJ1-5 TRBV28 few 12 . CASSSQNQPQHF TGTGCCAGCAGTTCCCAAAATCAGCCCCAGCATTTT
TRBJ1-2 TRBV18 . 15 . CASSPMEGGLYGYTF TGTGCCAGCTCACCCATGGAGGGGGGTCTCTATGGCTACACCTTC
TRBJ1-5 TRBV19 few 11 . CASSPLGPQHF TGTGCCAGTAGTCCCCTTGGCCCCCAGCATTTT
TRBJ2-7 TRBV4-1 . 16 TRBD1 CASSQLPGQGIFEQYF TGCGCCAGCAGCCAACTCCCGGGACAGGGGATTTTCGAGCAGTACTTC
TRBJ2-7 TRBV19 . 16 TRBD2 CASRTLAGGVAGEQYF TGTGCCAGTAGGACCCTAGCGGGAGGAGTTGCGGGGGAGCAGTACTTC
TRBJ1-3 TRBV28 . 15 . CASIVGGGRGNTIYF TGTGCCAGCATAGTGGGGGGCGGGCGAGGAAACACCATATATTTT
TRBJ1-4 TRBV5-4 . 14 . CASSPGSVNEKLFF TGTGCCAGCAGCCCCGGGAGTGTCAATGAAAAACTGTTTTTT
TRBJ2-7 TRBV4-1 . 14 . CASSQYFEGYEQYF TGCGCCAGCAGCCAGTACTTTGAGGGCTACGAGCAGTACTTC
TRBJ1-6 TRBV4-2 . 11 . CASSQGRALHF TGTGCCAGCAGCCAAGGAAGAGCCCTCCACTTT
TRBJ2-3 TRBV6-2/TRBV6-3 . 15 . CASSFGRGDTDTQYF TGTGCCAGCAGTTTTGGACGGGGAGACACAGATACGCAGTATTTT
TRBJ2-1 TRBV20-1 . 15 TRBD2 CSASRTSGFGDEQFF TGCAGTGCTAGTCGTACTAGCGGTTTCGGGGATGAGCAGTTCTTC
TRBJ2-7 TRBV18 . 18 . CASSPPSGQTISSYEQYF TGTGCCAGCTCACCTCCCTCTGGACAGACGATAAGCTCCTACGAGCAGTACTTC
TRBJ2-1 TRBV19 few 18 TRBD1 CASSLRPGTGGSYNEQFF TGTGCCAGTAGCCTCCGTCCCGGGACAGGGGGCTCCTACAATGAGCAGTTCTTC
TRBJ2-7 TRBV4-2 . 14 . CASSQESGPYEQYF TGTGCCAGCAGCCAAGAATCCGGGCCCTACGAGCAGTACTTC
TRBJ2-7 TRBV6-5 . 15 . CASADRDTLRYEQYF TGTGCCAGCGCGGACCGGGACACCCTCCGCTACGAGCAGTACTTC
TRBJ1-6 TRBV9 . 15 . CASSVGVSSNSPLHF TGTGCCAGCAGCGTAGGGGTTTCCAGTAATTCACCCCTCCACTTT
TRBJ1-2 TRBV27 few 12 . CASSPEGRGYTF TGTGCCAGCAGCCCAGAAGGAAGAGGCTACACCTTC
TRBJ1-2 TRBV5-4 . 13 . CASSPGQAGGYTF TGTGCCAGCAGCCCCGGCCAGGCCGGCGGCTACACCTTC
TRBJ1-2 TRBV29-1 once 13 . CSVEGQGVYGYTF TGCAGCGTAGAGGGGCAGGGCGTCTATGGCTACACCTTC
TRBJ2-2 TRBV5-5 . 14 . CASSYPRDTGELFF TGTGCCAGCAGCTACCCCAGGGACACCGGGGAGCTGTTTTTT
TRBJ1-2 TRBV15 . 12 . CATSRDRNGYTF TGTGCCACCAGCAGAGATAGGAATGGCTACACCTTC